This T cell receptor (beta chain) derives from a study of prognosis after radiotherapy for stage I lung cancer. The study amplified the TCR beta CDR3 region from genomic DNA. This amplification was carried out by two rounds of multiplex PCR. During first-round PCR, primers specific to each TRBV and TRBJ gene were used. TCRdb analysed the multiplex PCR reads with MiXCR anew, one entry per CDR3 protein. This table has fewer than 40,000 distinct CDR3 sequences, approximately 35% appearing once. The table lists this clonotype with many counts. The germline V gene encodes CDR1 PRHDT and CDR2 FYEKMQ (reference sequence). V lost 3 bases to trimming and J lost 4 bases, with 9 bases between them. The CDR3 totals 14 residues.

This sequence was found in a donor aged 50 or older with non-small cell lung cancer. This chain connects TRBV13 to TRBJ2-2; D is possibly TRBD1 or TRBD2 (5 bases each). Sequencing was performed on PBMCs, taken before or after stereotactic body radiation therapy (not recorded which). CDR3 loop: CASSFWDVTGELFF. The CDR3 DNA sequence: TGTGCCAGCAGCTTCTGGGACGTCACCGGGGAGCTGTTTTTT. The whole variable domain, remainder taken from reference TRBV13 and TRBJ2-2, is AAGVIQSPRHLIKEKRETATLKCYPIPRHDTVYWYQQGPGQDPQFLISFYEKMQSDKGSIPDRFSAQQFSDYHSELNMSSLELGDSALYFCASSFWDVTGELFFGEGSRLTVL.